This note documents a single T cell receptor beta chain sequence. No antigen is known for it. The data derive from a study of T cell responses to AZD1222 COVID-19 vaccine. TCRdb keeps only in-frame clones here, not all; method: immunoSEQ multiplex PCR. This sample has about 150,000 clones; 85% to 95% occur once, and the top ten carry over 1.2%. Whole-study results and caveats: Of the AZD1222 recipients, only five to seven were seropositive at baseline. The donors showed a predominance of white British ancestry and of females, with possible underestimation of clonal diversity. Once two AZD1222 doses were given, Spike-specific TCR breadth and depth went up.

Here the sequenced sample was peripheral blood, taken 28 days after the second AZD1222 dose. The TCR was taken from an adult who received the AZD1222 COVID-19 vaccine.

The CDR3 loop is CASSHIRAKNIQYF. The CDR3 DNA reads as TGCGCCAGCAGCCACATCCGAGCCAAAAACATTCAGTACTTC. The rearrangement joins TRBV4-1 to TRBJ2-4; D ambiguous. V lost 3 bases and J 0 bases, leaving 6 bases between the germline ends. The germline V gene encodes CDR1 MGHRA and CDR2 YSYEKL. CDR3 size: 14 residues.